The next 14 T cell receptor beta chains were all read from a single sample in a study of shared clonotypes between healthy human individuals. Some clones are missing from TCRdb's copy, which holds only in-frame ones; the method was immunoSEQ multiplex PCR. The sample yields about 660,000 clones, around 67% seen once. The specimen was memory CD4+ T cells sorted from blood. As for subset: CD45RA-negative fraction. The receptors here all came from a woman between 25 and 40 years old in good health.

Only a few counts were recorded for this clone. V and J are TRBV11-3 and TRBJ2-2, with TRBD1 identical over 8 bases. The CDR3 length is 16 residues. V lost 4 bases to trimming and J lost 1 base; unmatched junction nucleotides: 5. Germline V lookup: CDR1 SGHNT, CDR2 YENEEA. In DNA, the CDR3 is TGTGCCAGCAGCTCACGGACAGGGAGGAACACCGGGGAGCTGTTTTTT. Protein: CASSSRTGRNTGELFF.

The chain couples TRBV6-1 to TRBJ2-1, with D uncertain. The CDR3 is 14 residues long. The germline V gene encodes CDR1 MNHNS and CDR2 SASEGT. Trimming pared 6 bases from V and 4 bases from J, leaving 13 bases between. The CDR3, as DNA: TGTGCCAGCAGAGACATCTCCGTATACAATGAGCAGTTCTTC. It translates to CASRDISVYNEQFF.

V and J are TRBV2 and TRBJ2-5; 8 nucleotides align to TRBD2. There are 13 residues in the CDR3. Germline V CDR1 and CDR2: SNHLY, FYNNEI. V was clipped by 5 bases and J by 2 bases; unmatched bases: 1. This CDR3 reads CASSIAGQETQYF. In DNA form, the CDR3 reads TGTGCCAGCAGTATAGCGGGACAAGAGACCCAGTACTTC.

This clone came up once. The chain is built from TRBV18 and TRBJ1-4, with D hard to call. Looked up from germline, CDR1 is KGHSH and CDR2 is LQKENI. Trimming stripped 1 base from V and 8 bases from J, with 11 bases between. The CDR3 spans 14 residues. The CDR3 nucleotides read TGTGCCAGCTCACCACAGGGCTATGACGAAAAACTGTTTTTT. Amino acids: CASSPQGYDEKLFF.

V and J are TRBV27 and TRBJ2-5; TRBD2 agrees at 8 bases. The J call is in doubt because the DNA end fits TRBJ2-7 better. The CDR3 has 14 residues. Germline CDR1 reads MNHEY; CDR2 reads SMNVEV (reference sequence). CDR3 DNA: TGTGCCAGCAGTTTCCAGCGGGAGTCCTACGAGCAGTACTTC. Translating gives CASSFQRESYEQYF.

CDR3 DNA sequence: TGTGCCAGCAGGGGTAGCGGGAGTTTCTATGAGCAGTTCTTC. It codes for CASRGSGSFYEQFF. This chain connects TRBV6-5 to TRBJ2-1, with TRBD2 matching over 9 bases. There are 14 residues in the CDR3. Germline V CDR1 and CDR2: MNHEY, SVGAGI. J gave up 8 bases and V 6 bases, and 8 bases lay outside the gene matches.

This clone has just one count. The CDR3 is CASSPEMGIGTQYF. As DNA, the CDR3 is TGTGCCAGCAGCCCAGAGATGGGGATCGGGACCCAGTACTTC. The chain links TRBV9 to TRBJ2-5; D gene uncertain. V was cut by 4 bases and J by 7 bases, with 17 bases left in between. This CDR3 has 14 amino acids. The germline gives CDR1 SGDLS, CDR2 YYNGEE.

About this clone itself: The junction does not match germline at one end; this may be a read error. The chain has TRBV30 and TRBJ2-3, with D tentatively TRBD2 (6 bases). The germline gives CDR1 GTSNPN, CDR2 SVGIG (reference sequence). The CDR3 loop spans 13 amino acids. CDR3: CAWSRGSTNTQYF. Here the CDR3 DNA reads TGTGCCTGGAGTCGGGGGAGCACAAATACGCAGTATTTT.

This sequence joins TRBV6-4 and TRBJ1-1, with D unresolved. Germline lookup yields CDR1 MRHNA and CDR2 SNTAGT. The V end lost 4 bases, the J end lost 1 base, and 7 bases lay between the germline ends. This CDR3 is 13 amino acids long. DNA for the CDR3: TGTGCCAGCAGTGCCCAGGAGAACACTGAAGCTTTCTTT. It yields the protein CASSAQENTEAFF.

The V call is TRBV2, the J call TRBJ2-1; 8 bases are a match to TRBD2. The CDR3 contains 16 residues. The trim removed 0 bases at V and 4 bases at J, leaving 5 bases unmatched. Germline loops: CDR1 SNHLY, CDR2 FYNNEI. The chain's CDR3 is CASSEAGQRGYNEQFF. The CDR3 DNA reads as TGTGCCAGCAGTGAAGCTGGACAGCGGGGGTACAATGAGCAGTTCTTC.

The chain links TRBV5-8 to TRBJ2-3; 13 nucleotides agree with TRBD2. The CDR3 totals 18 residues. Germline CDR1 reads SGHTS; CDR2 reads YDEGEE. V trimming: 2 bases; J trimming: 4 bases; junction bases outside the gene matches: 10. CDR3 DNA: TGTGCCAGCAGCTTCGGCGGACTAGCGGGAGTTAATCCAGATACGCAGTATTTT. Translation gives CASSFGGLAGVNPDTQYF.

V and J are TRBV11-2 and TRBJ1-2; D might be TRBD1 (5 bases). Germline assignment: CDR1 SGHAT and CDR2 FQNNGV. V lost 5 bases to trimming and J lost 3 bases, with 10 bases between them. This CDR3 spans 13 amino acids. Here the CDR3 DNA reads TGTGCCAGCAGCCCGGACATTTACTATGGCTACACCTTC. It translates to CASSPDIYYGYTF.

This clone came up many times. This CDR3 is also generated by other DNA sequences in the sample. This chain's CDR3 is CATSRQGTEAFF. In DNA, the CDR3 is TGTGCCACCAGCAGGCAGGGAACTGAAGCTTTCTTT. The chain is built from TRBV15 and TRBJ1-1; possible D gene TRBD1, 5 bases. The CDR3 loop spans 12 amino acids. Germline assignment: CDR1 LNHNV and CDR2 YYDKDF (reference sequence). V was pared by 3 bases and J by 5 bases, with 7 bases between.

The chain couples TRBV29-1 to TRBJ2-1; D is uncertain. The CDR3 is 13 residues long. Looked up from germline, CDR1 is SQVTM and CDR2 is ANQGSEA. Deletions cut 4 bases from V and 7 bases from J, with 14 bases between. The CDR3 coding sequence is TGCAGCGTTGGGTGGGTCCTCAGGAATGAGCAGTTCTTC. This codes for CSVGWVLRNEQFF.